What follows are 9 T cell receptor beta chains derived from one specimen sequenced in a study of blood T cell repertoires in COVID-19 (dated by TCRdb to between 2020 and 2021). The library was prepared using the immunoSEQ multiplex PCR assay. This immuneACCESS table, as held by TCRdb, lists in-frame sequences with V and J called but not all clones. Of the missing ones, under half trace to an unresolved V gene in checked studies; the others have no known cause. The sample table records about 260,000 clones; under 90% of these occur just once. Together, the top ten hold around 4.1% of the sample. Material: PBMCs or T cells enriched from blood (not recorded which). The receptors originated from a man in his thirties or forties with acute COVID-19.

This clone was picked up one time. The rearrangement uses TRBV4-3 and TRBJ1-4; unclear D gene. The CDR3 is 15 amino acids. Germline CDR1 is LGHNA and CDR2 is YSLEER. V was pared by 0 bases and J by 7 bases, with 12 bases between. CDR3 amino acids: CASSQDTRVGEKLFF. In DNA form, the CDR3 reads TGCGCCAGCAGCCAAGATACTAGGGTGGGTGAAAAACTGTTTTTT.

This chain links TRBV15 with TRBJ2-3; 7 nucleotides align to TRBD2. Germline CDR1 LNHNV, CDR2 YYDKDF (reference sequence). The CDR3 length is 15 residues. V was pared by 6 bases and J by 0 bases, with 6 bases of the junction left unmatched. DNA of the CDR3: TGTGCCACCAGGAGCGGGACTACTAGCACAGATACGCAGTATTTT. It codes for CATRSGTTSTDTQYF.

The chain employs TRBV28 and TRBJ2-5; 7 bases agree with TRBD2. The V segment lost 3 bases and the J segment 5 bases; nucleotides outside the gene matches: 6. Germline CDR1 and CDR2: MDHEN and SYDVKM. The CDR3 runs 14 residues. CDR3 DNA sequence: TGTGCCAGCAGTTTGGGGGGGTCTTACGAGACCCAGTACTTC. This gives the protein CASSLGGSYETQYF. The full variable domain, with the rest looked up from reference TRBV28 and TRBJ2-5, is DVKVTQSSRYLVKRTGEKVFLECVQDMDHENMFWYRQDPGLGLRLIYFSYDVKMKEKGDIPEGYSVSREKKERFSLILESASTNQTSMYLCASSLGGSYETQYFGPGTRLLVL.

V and J are TRBV11-2 and TRBJ1-1, with TRBD1 identical over 8 bases. This CDR3 comprises 15 residues. Germline lookup yields CDR1 SGHAT and CDR2 FQNNGV. After removal of 4 bases from V and 4 bases from J, the junction contained 8 bases not matched to a gene. CDR3 DNA: TGTGCCAGCAGCTCCGAGACAGGGGATTTCACTGAAGCTTTCTTT. Amino acids: CASSSETGDFTEAFF.

J is TRBJ2-3 and V is TRBV6-4, with D possibly matching TRBD1 (5 bases). V was cut by 2 bases and J by 6 bases, with 12 bases left in between. The germline V gene has CDR1 MRHNA and CDR2 SNTAGT. The CDR3 has 14 amino acids. The CDR3 nucleotides are TGTGCCAGCAGTGACAGGGGTCGCTCGGATACGCAGTATTTT. Its translation is CASSDRGRSDTQYF.

The chain couples TRBV11-3 to TRBJ2-1; D is possibly TRBD2 (5 bases). V was cut by 5 bases and J by 10 bases, with 18 bases left in between. This CDR3 has 14 residues. Germline V gene sequence: CDR1 SGHNT, CDR2 YENEEA. CDR3 nucleotides: TGTGCCAGCAGCCCTCATCTCGCGGACTTCGAGCAGTTCTTC. It encodes CASSPHLADFEQFF.

The count of this clone is one. This chain links TRBV6-5 with TRBJ2-7; TRBD1 matches at 10 bases. With V trimmed by 5 bases and J by 7 bases, 8 bases remained unmatched. This CDR3 has 14 amino acids. From germline, CDR1 is MNHEY and CDR2 SVGAGI. The CDR3 loop is CASSKGQGLREQYV. Written as DNA, the CDR3 is TGTGCCAGCAGTAAGGGACAGGGGCTTCGGGAGCAGTACGTC.

This clone has a handful of counts. This sequence joins TRBV4-2 and TRBJ2-2, with D possibly TRBD2 on 5 matching bases. Germline V gene lookup returns CDR1 LGHNA and CDR2 YNFKEQ. V was clipped by 0 bases and J by 5 bases, with 16 bases between them. The CDR3 is made up of 17 amino acids. CDR3 loop: CASSQDWSGGITGELFF. CDR3 coding DNA: TGTGCCAGCAGCCAAGATTGGAGCGGAGGAATTACCGGGGAGCTGTTTTTT.

V and J are TRBV19 and TRBJ1-1; TRBD1 matches at 9 bases. Germline lookup yields CDR1 LNHDA and CDR2 SQIVND (reference sequence). CDR3 length equals 14 residues. The ends lost 6 bases at V and 2 bases at J; junction bases unmatched: 4. In DNA, the CDR3 is TGTGCCAGTAGACCGGGACAGGGTAACACTGAAGCTTTCTTT. Amino acid sequence: CASRPGQGNTEAFF.